This T cell receptor beta chain was found in a study of cytomegalovirus exposure and HLA in healthy donors. PCR was performed using 60 Vbeta and 13 Jbeta primers. The data were produced by immunoSEQ multiplex PCR, yet TCRdb's version contains in-frame clones alone and is incomplete. In the table there are fewer than 85,000 clones, more than 55% of which are singletons. Germline lookup yields CDR1 SNHLY and CDR2 FYNNEI. The CDR3 is 16 residues long. The V end was cut by 7 bases, the J end by 0 bases, with 16 bases between. The chain couples TRBV2 to TRBJ1-3; D unclear. The sequence came from a man in his 60s in good health and CMV-seropositive. The sample was PBMCs. CDR3 residues: CASNVRRMSSGNTIYF. The CDR3 DNA reads as TGTGCCAGCAATGTGCGCAGGATGAGCTCTGGAAACACCATATATTTT.